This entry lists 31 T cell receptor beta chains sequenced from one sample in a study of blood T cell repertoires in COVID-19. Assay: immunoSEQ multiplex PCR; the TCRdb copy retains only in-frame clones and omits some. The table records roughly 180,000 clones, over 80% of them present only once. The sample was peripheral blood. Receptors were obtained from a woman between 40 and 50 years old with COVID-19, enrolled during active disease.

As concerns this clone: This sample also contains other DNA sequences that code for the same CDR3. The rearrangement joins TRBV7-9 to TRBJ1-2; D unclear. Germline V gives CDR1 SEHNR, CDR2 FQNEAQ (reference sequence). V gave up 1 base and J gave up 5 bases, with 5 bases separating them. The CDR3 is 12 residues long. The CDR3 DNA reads TGTGCCAGCAGCTTAGGAGCGTATGGCTACACCTTC. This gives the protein CASSLGAYGYTF.

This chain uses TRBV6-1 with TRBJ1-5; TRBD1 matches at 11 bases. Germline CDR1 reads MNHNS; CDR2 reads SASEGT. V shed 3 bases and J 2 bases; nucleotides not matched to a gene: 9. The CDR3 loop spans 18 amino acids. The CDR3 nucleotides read TGTGCCAGCAGTGACGCTCTTCGGACAGGGGGCCGCAATCAGCCCCAGCATTTT. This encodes CASSDALRTGGRNQPQHF.

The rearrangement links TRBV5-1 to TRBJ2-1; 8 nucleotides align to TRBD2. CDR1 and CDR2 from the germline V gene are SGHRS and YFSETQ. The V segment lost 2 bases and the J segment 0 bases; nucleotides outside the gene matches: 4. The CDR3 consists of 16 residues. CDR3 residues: CASSFGRGASYNEQFF. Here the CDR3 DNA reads TGCGCCAGCAGCTTTGGGCGGGGGGCCTCCTACAATGAGCAGTTCTTC.

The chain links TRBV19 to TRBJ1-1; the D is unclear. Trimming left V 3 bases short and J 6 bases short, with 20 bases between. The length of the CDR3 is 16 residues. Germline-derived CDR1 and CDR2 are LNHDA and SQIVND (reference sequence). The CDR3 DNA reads TGTGCCAGTAGTATCTTTTTCCCGAGACACGGGGCTGAAGCTTTCTTT. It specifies CASSIFFPRHGAEAFF.

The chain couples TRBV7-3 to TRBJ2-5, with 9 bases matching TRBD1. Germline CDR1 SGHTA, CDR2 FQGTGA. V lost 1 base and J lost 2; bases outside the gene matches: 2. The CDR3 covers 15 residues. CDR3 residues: CASSLNGQGQETQYF. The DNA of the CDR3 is TGTGCCAGCAGCTTAAATGGACAGGGGCAAGAGACCCAGTACTTC.

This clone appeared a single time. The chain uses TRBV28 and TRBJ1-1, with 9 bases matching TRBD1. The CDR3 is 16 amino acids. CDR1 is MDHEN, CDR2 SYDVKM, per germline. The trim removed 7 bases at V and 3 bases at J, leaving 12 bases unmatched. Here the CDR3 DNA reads TGTGCCAGCACCCCCCCGGGACAGGGAAGACACACTGAAGCTTTCTTT. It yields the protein CASTPPGQGRHTEAFF.

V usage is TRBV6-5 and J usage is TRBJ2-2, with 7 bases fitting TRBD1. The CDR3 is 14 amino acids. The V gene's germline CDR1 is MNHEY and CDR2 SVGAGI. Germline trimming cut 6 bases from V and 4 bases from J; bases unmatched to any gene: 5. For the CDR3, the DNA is TGTGCCAGCAGACGTCGACAGGGCACCGGGGAGCTGTTTTTT. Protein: CASRRRQGTGELFF.

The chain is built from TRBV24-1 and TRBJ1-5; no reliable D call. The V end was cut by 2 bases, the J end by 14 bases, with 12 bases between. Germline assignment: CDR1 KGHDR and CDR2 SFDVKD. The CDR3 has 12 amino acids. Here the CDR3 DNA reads TGTGCCACCAGTGATTCAGACACCCCAAAGCATTTT. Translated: CATSDSDTPKHF.

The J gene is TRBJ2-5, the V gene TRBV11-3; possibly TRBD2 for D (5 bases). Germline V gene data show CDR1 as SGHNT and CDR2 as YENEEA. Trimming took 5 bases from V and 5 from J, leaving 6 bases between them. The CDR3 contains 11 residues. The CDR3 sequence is CASSRGETQYF. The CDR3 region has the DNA TGTGCCAGCAGCCGCGGGGAGACCCAGTACTTC.

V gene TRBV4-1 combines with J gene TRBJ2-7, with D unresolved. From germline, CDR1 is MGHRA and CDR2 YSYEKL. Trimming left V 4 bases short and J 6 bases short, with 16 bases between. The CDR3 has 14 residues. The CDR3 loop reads CASSPGRISSEQYF. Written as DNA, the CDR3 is TGCGCCAGCAGCCCAGGCCGAATTAGTTCCGAGCAGTACTTC.

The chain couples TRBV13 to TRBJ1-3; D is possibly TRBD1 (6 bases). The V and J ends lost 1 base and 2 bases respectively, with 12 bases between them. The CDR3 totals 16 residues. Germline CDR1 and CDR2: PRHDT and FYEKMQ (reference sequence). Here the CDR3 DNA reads TGTGCCAGCAGCTTAGTGACAGGAATTGCTGGAAACACCATATATTTT. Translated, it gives CASSLVTGIAGNTIYF.

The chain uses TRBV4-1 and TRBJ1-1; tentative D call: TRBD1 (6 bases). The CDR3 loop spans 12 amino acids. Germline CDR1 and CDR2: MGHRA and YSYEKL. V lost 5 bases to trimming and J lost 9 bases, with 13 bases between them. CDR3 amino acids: CASSRGGAQAFF. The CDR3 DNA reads TGCGCCAGCAGCAGAGGGGGGGCGCAAGCTTTCTTT.

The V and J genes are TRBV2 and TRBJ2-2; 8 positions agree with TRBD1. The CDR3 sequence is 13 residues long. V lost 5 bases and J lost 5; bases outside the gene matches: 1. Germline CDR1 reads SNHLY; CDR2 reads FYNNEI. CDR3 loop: CASSRTGTGELFF. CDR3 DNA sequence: TGTGCCAGCAGTCGGACAGGGACCGGGGAGCTGTTTTTT.

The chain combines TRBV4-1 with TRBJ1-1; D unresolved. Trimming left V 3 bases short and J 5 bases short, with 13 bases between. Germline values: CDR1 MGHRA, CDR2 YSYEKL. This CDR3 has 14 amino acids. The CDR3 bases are TGCGCCAGCAGCCAGGGCCCACTGCGAACTGAAGCTTTCTTT. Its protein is CASSQGPLRTEAFF.

CDR3: CATSRVGGYTF. The CDR3 DNA follows: TGTGCCACCAGCAGAGTGGGCGGCTACACCTTC. V and J are TRBV15 and TRBJ1-2; D not certain. The CDR3 has 11 amino acids. The V and J ends lost 1 base and 8 bases respectively, with 5 bases between them. Germline CDR1 and CDR2: LNHNV and YYDKDF (reference sequence).

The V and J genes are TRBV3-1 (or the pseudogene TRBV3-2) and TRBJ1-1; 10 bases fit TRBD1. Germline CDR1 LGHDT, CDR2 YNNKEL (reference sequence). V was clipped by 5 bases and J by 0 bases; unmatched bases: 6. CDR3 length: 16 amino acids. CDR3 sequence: CASSTRTGGMNTEAFF. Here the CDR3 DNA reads TGTGCCAGCAGCACCCGGACAGGGGGGATGAACACTGAAGCTTTCTTT.

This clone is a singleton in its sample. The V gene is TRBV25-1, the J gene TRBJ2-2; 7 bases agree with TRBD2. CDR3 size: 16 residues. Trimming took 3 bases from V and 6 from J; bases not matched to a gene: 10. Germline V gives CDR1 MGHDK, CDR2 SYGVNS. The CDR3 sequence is CASSDGTGLLAGELFF. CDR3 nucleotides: TGTGCCAGCAGTGATGGTACGGGACTATTGGCCGGGGAGCTGTTTTTT. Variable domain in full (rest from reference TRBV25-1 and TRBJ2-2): EADIYQTPRYLVIGTGKKITLECSQTMGHDKMYWYQQDPGMELHLIHYSYGVNSTEKGDLSSESTVSRIRTEHFPLTLESARPSHTSQYLCASSDGTGLLAGELFFGEGSRLTVL.

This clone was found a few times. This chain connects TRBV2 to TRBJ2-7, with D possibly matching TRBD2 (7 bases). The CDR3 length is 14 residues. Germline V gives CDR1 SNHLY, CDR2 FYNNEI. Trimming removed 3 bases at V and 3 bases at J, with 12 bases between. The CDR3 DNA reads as TGTGCCAGCAGTGAGGTGGGGGGGCTCTACGAGCAGTACTTC. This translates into CASSEVGGLYEQYF. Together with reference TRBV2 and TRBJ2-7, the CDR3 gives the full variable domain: EPEVTQTPSHQVTQMGQEVILRCVPISNHLYFYWYRQILGQKVEFLVSFYNNEISEKSEIFDDQFSVERPDGSNFTLKIRSTKLEDSAMYFCASSEVGGLYEQYFGPGTRLTVT.

The CDR3 reads CASSLPGQGAHTEAFF. As DNA, the CDR3 is TGCGCCAGCAGCTTGCCGGGACAGGGGGCCCACACTGAAGCTTTCTTT. The chain links TRBV5-1 to TRBJ1-1; 12 nucleotides match TRBD1. CDR1 is SGHRS and CDR2 is YFSETQ in the germline V gene. This CDR3 is 16 amino acids long. V shed 1 base and J 3 bases; nucleotides not matched to a gene: 4.

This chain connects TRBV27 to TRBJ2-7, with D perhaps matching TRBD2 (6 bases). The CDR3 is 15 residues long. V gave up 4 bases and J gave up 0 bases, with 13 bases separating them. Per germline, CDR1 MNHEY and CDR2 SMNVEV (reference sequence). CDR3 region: CASSYGGIFSYEQYF. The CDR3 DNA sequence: TGTGCCAGCAGTTATGGGGGGATTTTCTCCTACGAGCAGTACTTC.

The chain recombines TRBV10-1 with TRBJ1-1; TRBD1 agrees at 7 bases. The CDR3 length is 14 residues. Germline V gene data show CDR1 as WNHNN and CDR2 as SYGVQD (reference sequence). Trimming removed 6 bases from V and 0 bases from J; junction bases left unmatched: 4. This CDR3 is CASRPTGLNTEAFF. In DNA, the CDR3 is TGCGCCAGCAGGCCGACAGGGTTGAACACTGAAGCTTTCTTT.

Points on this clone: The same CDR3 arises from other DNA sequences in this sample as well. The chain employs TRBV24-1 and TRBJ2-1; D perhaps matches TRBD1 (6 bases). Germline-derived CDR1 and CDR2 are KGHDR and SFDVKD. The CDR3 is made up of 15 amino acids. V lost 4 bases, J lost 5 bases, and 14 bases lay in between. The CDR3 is CATSDPGPGDNEQFF. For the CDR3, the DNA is TGTGCCACCAGTGACCCCGGGCCAGGGGACAATGAGCAGTTCTTC.

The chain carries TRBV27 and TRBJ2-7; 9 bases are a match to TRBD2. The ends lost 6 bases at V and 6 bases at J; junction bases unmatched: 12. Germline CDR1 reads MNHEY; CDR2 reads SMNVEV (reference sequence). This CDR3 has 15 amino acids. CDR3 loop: CASSSAGGVLGEQYF. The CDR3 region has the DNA TGTGCCAGCAGCTCGGCGGGAGGGGTGTTAGGCGAGCAGTACTTC.

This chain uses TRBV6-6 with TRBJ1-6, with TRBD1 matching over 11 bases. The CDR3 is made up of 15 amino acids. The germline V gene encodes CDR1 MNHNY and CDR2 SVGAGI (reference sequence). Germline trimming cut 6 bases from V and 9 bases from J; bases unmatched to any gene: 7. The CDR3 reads CASSYGGQGGSPLHF. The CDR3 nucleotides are TGTGCCAGCAGCTACGGGGGACAGGGGGGTTCACCCCTCCACTTT.

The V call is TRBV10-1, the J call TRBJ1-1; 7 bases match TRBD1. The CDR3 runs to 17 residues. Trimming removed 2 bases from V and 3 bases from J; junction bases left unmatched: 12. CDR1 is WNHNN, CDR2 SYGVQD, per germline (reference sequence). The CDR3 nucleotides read TGCGCCAGCAGTGAGCACAGGGGAGAGGGTCTGTACACTGAAGCTTTCTTT. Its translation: CASSEHRGEGLYTEAFF.

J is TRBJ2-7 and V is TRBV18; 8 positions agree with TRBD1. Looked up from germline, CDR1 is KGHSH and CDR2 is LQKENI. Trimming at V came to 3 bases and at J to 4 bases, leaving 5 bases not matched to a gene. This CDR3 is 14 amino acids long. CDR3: CASSPARGQYEQYF. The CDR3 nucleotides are TGTGCCAGCTCACCTGCCAGGGGGCAATACGAGCAGTACTTC.

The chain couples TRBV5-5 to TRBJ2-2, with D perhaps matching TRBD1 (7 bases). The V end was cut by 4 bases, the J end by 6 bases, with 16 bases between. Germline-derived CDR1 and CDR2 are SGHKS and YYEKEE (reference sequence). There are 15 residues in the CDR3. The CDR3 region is CASSPEGQTSGELFF. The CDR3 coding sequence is TGTGCCAGCAGCCCGGAGGGACAGACTTCCGGGGAGCTGTTTTTT.

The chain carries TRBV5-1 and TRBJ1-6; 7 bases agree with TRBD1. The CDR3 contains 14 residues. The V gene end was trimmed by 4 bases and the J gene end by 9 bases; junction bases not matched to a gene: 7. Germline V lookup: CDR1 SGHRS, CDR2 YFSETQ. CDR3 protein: CASSPRQGPSPLHF. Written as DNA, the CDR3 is TGCGCCAGCAGCCCCCGACAGGGCCCTTCACCCCTCCACTTT.

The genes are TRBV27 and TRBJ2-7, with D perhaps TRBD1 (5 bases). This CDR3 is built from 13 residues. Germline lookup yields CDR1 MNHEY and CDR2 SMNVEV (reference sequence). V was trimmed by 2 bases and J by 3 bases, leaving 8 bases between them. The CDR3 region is CASSLGQHYEQYF. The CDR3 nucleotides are TGTGCCAGCAGTTTAGGACAACACTACGAGCAGTACTTC.

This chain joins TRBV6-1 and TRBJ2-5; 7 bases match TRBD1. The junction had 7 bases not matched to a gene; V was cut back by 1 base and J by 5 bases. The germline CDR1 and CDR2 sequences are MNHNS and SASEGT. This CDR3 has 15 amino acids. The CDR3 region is CASSEDRGGWETQYF. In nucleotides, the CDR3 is TGTGCCAGCAGTGAAGATCGAGGGGGCTGGGAGACCCAGTACTTC.

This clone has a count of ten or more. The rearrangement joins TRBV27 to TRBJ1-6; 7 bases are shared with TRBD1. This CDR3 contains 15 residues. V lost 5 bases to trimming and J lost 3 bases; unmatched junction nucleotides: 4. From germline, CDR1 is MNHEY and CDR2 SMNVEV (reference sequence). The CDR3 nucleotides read TGTGCCAGCAGTACTCCAGGGGGCTATAATTCACCCCTCCACTTT. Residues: CASSTPGGYNSPLHF.